Given below is one TCR beta chain in context. The entry originates in a study of blood T cell repertoires in COVID-19. Study-wide background: Samples came from the United States, Italy and Spain, spanning acute and convalescent COVID-19. T cells, B-cell-depleted T cells, or PBMCs supplied cDNA or gDNA.

V lost 6 bases and J 5 bases, leaving 17 bases between the germline ends. Per germline, CDR1 LNHDA and CDR2 SQIVND (reference sequence). The CDR3 has 14 amino acids. As processed by the authors: Amplification with reference gene primers provided the estimates of nucleated cell counts. The table came from immunoSEQ multiplex PCR; TCRdb's copy has only in-frame clones and leaves some out. From that table come the V and J calls and clone size; the DNA was used to work out D and trimming. The profile shows 95,000 to 150,000 clones, about 80% of them singletons. The chain joins TRBV19 to TRBJ2-7, with D perhaps TRBD1 (6 bases). The source is a man in his fifties or sixties with active or convalescent COVID-19. The sequenced sample was peripheral blood. The CDR3 DNA is TGTGCCAGTAGGCTGGGGGCGTCGATGGACGAGCAGTACTTC. Translation: CASRLGASMDEQYF.